The source of this T cell receptor beta chain is a study of T cell responses to AZD1222 COVID-19 vaccine. The CDR3 length is 13 residues. With 6 bases removed from V and 1 base from J, the gap between germline ends came to 9 bases. Germline V gene data show CDR1 as LGHDT and CDR2 as YNNKEL (reference sequence). Profiled with immunoSEQ multiplex PCR; TCRdb holds only in-frame clones, not every one. Among about 87,000 clones listed, over 75% were seen once. This clone was picked up many times. Its target is not known. Study conclusions and caveats: The span of vaccine-associated CD4 TCRs extended across spike, with dominance at 160-218 and 743-854.

The rearrangement joins TRBV3-1 (or the pseudogene TRBV3-2) to TRBJ1-1; D may be TRBD1 (5 bases). The origin of this receptor is an adult in good health. Sample: peripheral blood, taken on day 0 of AZD1222 vaccination. CDR3 bases: TGTGCCAGCAGATTTGGACAGAACACTGAAGCTTTCTTT. It yields the protein CASRFGQNTEAFF.